Following are 15 T cell receptor beta chains from one sample sequenced in a study of regulatory T cells in long-lasting Graves disease. The sample's time point: newly diagnosed GD, antithyroid drugs for less than 3 months. The TCR library was prepared using RNA isolated from PBMCs. CDR3 regions were amplified by Arm-PCR using iRepertoire HTBI primers to build TCR beta libraries. TCRdb used MiXCR to reprocess the multiplex PCR reads, holding one entry per CDR3 protein. The sample yields a few hundred thousand distinct CDR3 sequences, roughly a fifth seen once. The sequences come from peripheral blood mononuclear cells (PBMCs), collected at new diagnosis, from a patient treated with antithyroid drugs. These receptor sequences come from a female donor with Graves disease.

This clonotype was recorded many times. The chain couples TRBV12-3 or TRBV12-4 to TRBJ2-3; 10 nucleotides match TRBD1. V was clipped by 1 base and J by 2 bases; unmatched bases: 3. The CDR3 runs to 16 residues. CDR3: CASSLGRQGATDTQYF. CDR3 DNA sequence: TGTGCCAGCAGTTTAGGGAGACAGGGGGCCACAGATACGCAGTATTTT.

This chain joins TRBV20-1 and TRBJ1-5; the match to TRBD1 covers 8 bases. From germline, CDR1 is DFQATT and CDR2 SNEGSKA (reference sequence). Trimming cost V 3 bases and J 2 bases; bases outside gene matches: 9. The CDR3 is 16 amino acids. This CDR3 reads CSASSTGGVGNQPQHF. DNA for the CDR3: TGCAGTGCTAGTTCAACAGGGGGAGTAGGCAATCAGCCCCAGCATTTT.

The chain employs TRBV29-1 and TRBJ2-1; D may be TRBD1 (6 bases). Trimming shortened V by 6 bases and J by 4 bases, and 13 bases separated the two germline ends. Germline V lookup: CDR1 SQVTM, CDR2 ANQGSEA. The CDR3 is 13 residues long. CDR3 in DNA: TGCAGCGTCGCCGGGACACTTTACAATGAGCAGTTCTTC. It yields the protein CSVAGTLYNEQFF.

V usage is TRBV12-3 or TRBV12-4 and J usage is TRBJ1-4; 9 bases align to TRBD1. Germline trimming cut 6 bases from V and 8 bases from J; bases unmatched to any gene: 13. There are 16 residues in the CDR3. CDR3 bases: TGTGCCAGCAGCTCCTCTTACAGGGGGCGAAGGGAAAAACTGTTTTTT. It yields the protein CASSSSYRGRREKLFF.

The sample holds many counts of this clonotype. The rearrangement links TRBV20-1 to TRBJ2-7; D gene uncertain. The V gene's germline CDR1 is DFQATT and CDR2 SNEGSKA (reference sequence). V lost 0 bases to trimming and J lost 0 bases, with 15 bases between them. The CDR3 has 16 amino acids. The CDR3 DNA reads as TGCAGTGCTAGAGACCCCGACGGCCCGACCTCCTACGAGCAGTACTTC. Amino acid sequence: CSARDPDGPTSYEQYF.

Ten or more counts support this clonotype. J is TRBJ2-1 and V is TRBV19; TRBD2 might be the D (6 bases). Trimming took off 0 bases at V and 13 bases at J, with 10 bases between the two ends. Germline loops: CDR1 LNHDA, CDR2 SQIVND (reference sequence). The CDR3 has 12 amino acids. CDR3 amino acids: CASSIDQGGQFF. In DNA, the CDR3 is TGTGCCAGTAGTATAGACCAGGGAGGACAGTTCTTC.

This clonotype was seen ten or more times. The chain recombines TRBV7-2 with TRBJ1-2; D ambiguous. Germline V gene data show CDR1 as SGHTA and CDR2 as FQGNSA. The germline V and J ends were trimmed by 5 bases and 6 bases, with 13 bases remaining between them. This CDR3 comprises 13 residues. Here the CDR3 DNA reads TGTGCCAGCAGCCCCAGTCCTGGGGATGGCTACACCTTC. As protein: CASSPSPGDGYTF.

This clonotype was detected only a few times. The J gene is TRBJ1-4, the V gene TRBV7-9; maybe TRBD1 (5 bases). Between the trimmed V and J ends, which lost 6 bases and 10 bases, there was a span of 27 bases. CDR3 length equals 17 residues. The germline V gene has CDR1 SEHNR and CDR2 FQNEAQ (reference sequence). CDR3 protein: CASRESETEVLRGKLFF. The CDR3 region has the DNA TGTGCCAGCAGGGAGTCCGAGACAGAAGTACTAAGAGGAAAACTGTTTTTT.

The chain couples TRBV29-1 to TRBJ1-3; no clear D. CDR1 is SQVTM, CDR2 ANQGSEA, per germline. Trimming shortened V by 0 bases and J by 4 bases, and 10 bases separated the two germline ends. The CDR3 covers 14 residues. The CDR3 bases are TGCAGCGTTGAAGACCCCGCCGCAGGAAACACCATATATTTT. It specifies CSVEDPAAGNTIYF. Full variable domain (outside the CDR3, taken from reference TRBV29-1 and TRBJ1-3): SAVISQKPSRDICQRGTSLTIQCQVDSQVTMMFWYRQQPGQSLTLIATANQGSEATYESGFVIDKFPISRPNLTFSTLTVSNMSPEDSSIYLCSVEDPAAGNTIYFGEGSWLTVV.

For this clonotype: With a much larger clone just one base away, this may be a read error. The conserved final phenylalanine or tryptophan is absent from the CDR3, which likely points to a read error. V usage is TRBV6-2 or TRBV6-3 and J usage is TRBJ2-3, with D hard to call. Germline V gives CDR1 MNHEY, CDR2 SVGEGT. V was clipped by 2 bases and J by 4 bases, with 7 bases between them. The length of the CDR3 is 13 residues. DNA for the CDR3: TGTGCCAGCAGTTACCCCGGACCAGATACGCAGTATTCT. This codes for CASSYPGPDTQYS.

This clonotype was observed many times. This chain joins TRBV9 and TRBJ2-1, with 7 bases fitting TRBD2. Germline V gene sequence: CDR1 SGDLS, CDR2 YYNGEE. The ends lost 4 bases at V and 0 bases at J; junction bases unmatched: 13. The CDR3 loop spans 18 amino acids. The CDR3 DNA sequence: TGTGCCAGCAGCCCCGGCTCCCGTCTAGCGGACTCCTACAATGAGCAGTTCTTC. Protein: CASSPGSRLADSYNEQFF.

Details on this clonotype: A read error may explain this, as a much larger clone is one base away. J is TRBJ1-5 and V is TRBV3-1; D call uncertain. V lost 4 bases and J lost 0, with 13 bases in between. Germline V gives CDR1 LGHDT, CDR2 YNNKEL (reference sequence). The CDR3 covers 16 residues. Here the CDR3 reads CASSPRSSHSNQPQHF. Written as DNA, the CDR3 is TGTGCCAGCAGCCCCCGTTCATCTCATAGCAATCAGCCCCAGCATTTT.

This clonotype was seen ten or more times. V usage is TRBV13 and J usage is TRBJ2-7, with 10 bases matching TRBD2. The V gene end was trimmed by 5 bases and the J gene end by 3 bases; junction bases not matched to a gene: 13. Germline values: CDR1 PRHDT, CDR2 FYEKMQ (reference sequence). The CDR3 contains 17 residues. The CDR3 DNA sequence: TGTGCCAGCAGCGTCCCCAAGGTAGCGGGGGGTCTCTACGAGCAGTACTTC. Protein product: CASSVPKVAGGLYEQYF. The whole variable domain, filled in from reference TRBV13 and TRBJ2-7, reads AAGVIQSPRHLIKEKRETATLKCYPIPRHDTVYWYQQGPGQDPQFLISFYEKMQSDKGSIPDRFSAQQFSDYHSELNMSSLELGDSALYFCASSVPKVAGGLYEQYFGPGTRLTVT.

Details on this clonotype: A much larger clonotype is one base distant, so this may be a read error. The J gene is TRBJ1-2, the V gene TRBV20-1; D is possibly TRBD1 (5 bases). In germline, CDR1 is DFQATT, CDR2 SNEGSKA (reference sequence). Trimming cost V 2 bases and J 8 bases, with 18 bases left between them. The CDR3 spans 14 residues. CDR3 sequence: CSARFPSGRHGYTF. CDR3 sequence (DNA): TGCAGTGCTAGATTCCCCTCAGGGAGGCACGGCTACACCTTC.

This clonotype has ten or more counts. V usage is TRBV20-1 and J usage is TRBJ1-4; tentative D call: TRBD1 (5 bases). Germline CDR1 and CDR2: DFQATT and SNEGSKA (reference sequence). This CDR3 comprises 16 residues. V lost 1 base, J lost 6 bases, and 18 bases lay in between. CDR3 in amino acids: CSARVRPQGWDEKLFF. The DNA of the CDR3 is TGCAGTGCTAGAGTCAGACCCCAGGGTTGGGATGAAAAACTGTTTTTT.